These T cell receptor beta chains were read from a single sample in a study of STAT5B mutations in CD4+ large granular lymphocyte leukemia. Repertoires were generated with immunoSEQ multiplex PCR, while TCRdb's copy carries only in-frame clones and drops some. This repertoire shows some 35,000 clones, under 80% found once; its top ten account for 2% to 3%. Sequencing was carried out using CD4+ T cells from blood buffy coats. Receptors were obtained from a human donor in good health. Both conserved end residues are part of each CDR3. Fields, in order: J gene, V gene, clone size, D gene, CDR3 protein, CDR3 DNA. The D gene is left open where the match is weak. For some rows the clone size is stated as once, few or many, or as a class when expanded; others skip it.

>TRBJ2-5|TRBV6-5|.|TRBD2
CASSYSGAETQYF
TGTGCCAGCAGTTACAGCGGGGCGGAGACCCAGTACTTC
>TRBJ1-3|TRBV6-6|.|.
CASSYSGTGNTIYF
TGTGCCAGCAGTTACTCGGGGACGGGAAACACCATATATTTT
>TRBJ2-5|TRBV7-2|.|.
CASSLEAARTETQYF
TGTGCCAGCAGCTTAGAAGCTGCGAGGACGGAGACCCAGTACTTC
>TRBJ2-7|TRBV5-4|once|TRBD1
CASSASGQGAGEQYF
TGTGCCAGCAGCGCCTCGGGACAGGGGGCGGGGGAGCAGTACTTC
>TRBJ1-1|TRBV21-1|.|.
CASSNEGNTEAFF
TGTGCCAGCAGCAACGAAGGGAACACTGAAGCTTTCTTT
>TRBJ1-3|TRBV7-9|.|.
CASSSGNTIYF
TGTGCCAGCAGCTCTGGAAACACCATATATTTT
>TRBJ1-5|TRBV19|few|.
CASGLGSRDQPQHF
TGTGCCAGTGGCCTGGGCTCGAGAGATCAGCCCCAGCATTTT
>TRBJ1-2|TRBV29-1|.|TRBD1
CSVGTSTGAEGYTF
TGCAGCGTTGGGACGTCGACAGGGGCGGAGGGCTACACCTTC
>TRBJ2-7|TRBV9|.|.
CASSARQDSYEQYF
TGTGCCAGCAGCGCCCGACAGGACTCCTACGAGCAGTACTTC
>TRBJ1-2|TRBV6-6|.|.
CASSYMGGRDYTF
TGTGCCAGCAGTTACATGGGGGGGCGCGACTACACCTTC
>TRBJ2-7|TRBV28|.|TRBD2
CASTSSAGGGLGEQYF
TGTGCCAGCACCTCTTCGGCCGGGGGGGGGCTGGGCGAGCAGTACTTC
>TRBJ1-2|TRBV2|.|TRBD1
CASTPEGQGSYGYTF
TGTGCCAGCACCCCCGAGGGACAGGGTTCCTATGGCTACACCTTC
>TRBJ2-5|TRBV6-6|.|.
CASSYSRIGETQYF
TGTGCCAGCAGTTACTCGAGGATAGGGGAGACCCAGTACTTC
>TRBJ1-2|TRBV29-1|.|.
CSVIEGLKYTF
TGCAGCGTGATAGAGGGGTTAAAGTACACCTTC
>TRBJ1-2|TRBV5-4|few|.
CASSLDNYGYTF
TGTGCCAGCAGCTTGGACAACTATGGCTACACCTTC
>TRBJ2-7|TRBV5-1|.|TRBD1
CASSLGTASYEQYF
TGCGCCAGCAGCCTGGGGACAGCCTCCTACGAGCAGTACTTC
>TRBJ2-2|TRBV25-1|.|.
CASSEFGTPESTGELFF
TGTGCCAGCAGTGAATTCGGGACCCCTGAGAGCACCGGGGAGCTGTTTTTT
>TRBJ2-7|TRBV2|few|.
CATTRDGATYEQYF
TGTGCCACCACGCGGGACGGAGCAACCTACGAGCAGTACTTC
>TRBJ2-3|TRBV15|.|.
CATSRDTGSTDTQYF
TGTGCCACCAGCAGAGATACAGGAAGCACAGATACGCAGTATTTT
>TRBJ1-1|TRBV11-3|.|.
CASSGGGTNTEAFF
TGTGCCAGCAGCGGAGGGGGGACAAACACTGAAGCTTTCTTT
>TRBJ1-2|TRBV7-9|once|.
CASSPLLGAGATAYTF
TGTGCCAGCAGCCCCCTCTTGGGGGCAGGGGCTACAGCCTACACCTTC
>TRBJ1-5|TRBV5-4|.|.
CASSPEGGDQPQHF
TGTGCCAGCAGCCCCGAAGGGGGGGACCAGCCCCAGCATTTT
>TRBJ1-1|TRBV5-6|.|TRBD1
CASSLAGTANTEAFF
TGTGCCAGCAGCTTGGCGGGGACAGCGAACACTGAAGCTTTCTTT
>TRBJ1-1|TRBV6-6|.|.
CASTREGGGTEAFF
TGTGCCAGCACCCGGGAGGGGGGCGGCACTGAAGCTTTCTTT
>TRBJ2-7|TRBV6-5|.|TRBD1
CASSPGQGRYEQYF
TGTGCCAGCAGTCCGGGACAGGGCCGCTACGAGCAGTACTTC
>TRBJ1-1|TRBV7-8|.|.
CASSLTPVGNMNTEAFF
TGTGCCAGCAGCTTGACCCCCGTAGGGAACATGAACACTGAAGCTTTCTTT
>TRBJ2-7|TRBV6-5|.|TRBD2
CASSPGLAGTYEQYF
TGTGCCAGCAGCCCCGGACTAGCGGGAACCTACGAGCAGTACTTC
>TRBJ2-7|TRBV11-2|.|.
CASSLDVRKYEQYF
TGTGCCAGCAGCTTAGATGTACGGAAATACGAGCAGTACTTC
>TRBJ2-1|TRBV10-1|.|.
CASSESPGDPTILRRGYNEQFF
TGCGCCAGCAGTGAGTCGCCTGGAGATCCCACCATTTTAAGGAGGGGGTACAATGAGCAGTTCTTC
>TRBJ2-7|TRBV30|.|.
CAWARGPYEQYF
TGTGCCTGGGCCAGAGGGCCCTACGAGCAGTACTTC
>TRBJ2-7|TRBV6-1|.|.
CASSGSTYEQYF
TGTGCCAGCAGTGGCAGTACCTACGAGCAGTACTTC
>TRBJ2-5|TRBV19|.|.
CASSPAGRATQETQYF
TGTGCCAGTAGTCCGGCCGGCAGGGCGACCCAAGAGACCCAGTACTTC
>TRBJ1-4|TRBV6-1|.|TRBD1
CASRVGQTANEKLFF
TGTGCCAGCAGAGTGGGACAGACGGCTAATGAAAAACTGTTTTTT
>TRBJ2-2|TRBV11-2|.|TRBD2
CASSSRGEETGELFF
TGTGCCAGCAGCTCCCGGGGGGAGGAGACCGGGGAGCTGTTTTTT
>TRBJ1-1|TRBV19|.|.
CASSIDRGRNTEAFF
TGTGCCAGTAGTATAGATCGCGGCCGGAACACTGAAGCTTTCTTT
>TRBJ1-4|TRBV5-8|once|.
CASSLQQRLEKLFF
TGTGCCAGCAGCTTACAACAGAGACTCGAAAAACTGTTTTTT
>TRBJ1-1|TRBV2|.|.
CASSARVTTEAFF
TGTGCCAGCAGTGCCCGTGTGACCACTGAAGCTTTCTTT
>TRBJ2-7|TRBV6-5|.|.
CASTWDAGRIYEQYF
TGTGCCAGCACCTGGGACGCGGGACGAATCTACGAGCAGTACTTC
>TRBJ2-5|TRBV30|.|.
CAWSNIRETQYF
TGTGCCTGGAGTAACATCCGAGAGACCCAGTACTTC
>TRBJ1-1|TRBV30|few|.
CAWSGDRKNTEAFF
TGTGCCTGGAGTGGAGACAGAAAGAACACTGAAGCTTTCTTT
>TRBJ2-5|TRBV7-8|.|TRBD2
CASSLSVTSGRGETQYF
TGTGCCAGCAGCTTATCGGTCACTAGCGGGAGGGGAGAGACCCAGTACTTC
>TRBJ1-1|TRBV5-1|.|.
CASSLGWRQVEGNTEAFF
TGCGCCAGCAGCTTGGGTTGGCGGCAGGTGGAGGGCAACACTGAAGCTTTCTTT
>TRBJ2-1|TRBV4-2|.|.
CASTLRGSYNEQFF
TGTGCCAGCACCCTACGGGGGTCCTACAATGAGCAGTTCTTC
>TRBJ2-2|TRBV18|.|TRBD1
CASSRWTGTNTGELFF
TGTGCCAGCTCACGATGGACAGGGACGAACACCGGGGAGCTGTTTTTT